The 32 T cell receptor beta chains below all came from one sample that was sequenced in a study of blood T cell repertoires in COVID-19. Some clones are missing from TCRdb's copy, which holds only in-frame ones; the method was immunoSEQ multiplex PCR. The sample lists some 140,000 clones, about four fifths seen once, with 10% to 15% in the top ten. Sequencing was carried out using peripheral blood. The receptors stem from a man at least 80 years old with acute or convalescent COVID-19.

CDR3 sequence reads: CAISDPRGGGTDTQYF. The CDR3 nucleotides read TGTGCCATCAGCGACCCGCGCGGGGGAGGTACAGATACGCAGTATTTT. The rearrangement joins TRBV10-3 to TRBJ2-3; 7 bases fit TRBD2. The CDR3 sequence is 16 residues long. The germline CDR1 and CDR2 sequences are ENHRY and SYGVKD. The trim removed 6 bases at V and 3 bases at J, leaving 12 bases unmatched.

The chain recombines TRBV5-1 with TRBJ2-4; a possible D gene is TRBD1 (5 bases). This CDR3 contains 13 residues. V gave up 0 bases and J gave up 8 bases, with 9 bases separating them. The germline gives CDR1 SGHRS, CDR2 YFSETQ. In DNA, the CDR3 is TGCGCCAGCAGCTTGGGCAGGGCGGACATTCAGTACTTC. It translates to CASSLGRADIQYF.

The chain has TRBV2 and TRBJ1-2, with TRBD1 identical over 10 bases. This CDR3 is 15 amino acids long. Germline lookup yields CDR1 SNHLY and CDR2 FYNNEI. The V segment lost 5 bases and the J segment 5 bases; nucleotides outside the gene matches: 8. Here the CDR3 reads CASSRQGGQGYGYTF. CDR3 bases: TGTGCCAGCAGTCGACAGGGGGGACAGGGGTATGGCTACACCTTC.

This clone was picked up a small number of times. The rearrangement uses TRBV4-1 and TRBJ1-2; a possible D gene is TRBD1 (6 bases). This CDR3 is 16 amino acids long. V was cut by 4 bases and J by 1 base, with 16 bases left in between. Germline V gives CDR1 MGHRA, CDR2 YSYEKL. The CDR3: CASSPPGTQRNYGYTF. DNA of the CDR3: TGCGCCAGCAGCCCGCCCGGGACACAACGTAACTATGGCTACACCTTC.

The V and J genes are TRBV9 and TRBJ2-5; D ambiguous. V lost 1 base and J lost 5, with 12 bases in between. The CDR3 covers 14 residues. Germline V gene data show CDR1 as SGDLS and CDR2 as YYNGEE. The CDR3 is CASSVNRGLETQYF. CDR3 bases: TGTGCCAGCAGCGTAAATAGAGGTCTTGAGACCCAGTACTTC. Using reference TRBV9 and TRBJ2-5 for the parts outside the CDR3, the full variable domain is DSGVTQTPKHLITATGQRVTLRCSPRSGDLSVYWYQQSLDQGLQFLIQYYNGEERAKGNILERFSAQQFPDLHSELNLSSLELGDSALYFCASSVNRGLETQYFGPGTRLLVL.

This chain uses TRBV19 with TRBJ1-5; 7 positions agree with TRBD1. V trimming: 6 bases; J trimming: 3 bases; junction bases outside the gene matches: 5. Germline loops: CDR1 LNHDA, CDR2 SQIVND (reference sequence). This CDR3 comprises 14 residues. The CDR3 DNA is TGTGCCAGTAGAAGGGACAGCCCCAATCAGCCCCAGCATTTT. Translated: CASRRDSPNQPQHF. Using reference TRBV19 and TRBJ1-5 for the parts outside the CDR3, the full variable domain is DGGITQSPKYLFRKEGQNVTLSCEQNLNHDAMYWYRQDPGQGLRLIYYSQIVNDFQKGDIAEGYSVSREKKESFPLTVTSAQKNPTAFYLCASRRDSPNQPQHFGDGTRLSIL.

The rearrangement joins TRBV6-2 or TRBV6-3 to TRBJ1-5, with D tentatively TRBD1 (6 bases). This CDR3 comprises 18 residues. The V and J ends lost 2 bases and 3 bases respectively, with 20 bases between them. Germline loops: CDR1 MNHEY, CDR2 SVGEGT. DNA for the CDR3: TGTGCCAGCAGTTACCGCTTACTTTCAGACAGGAACAATCAGCCCCAGCATTTT. It is translated as CASSYRLLSDRNNQPQHF.

The chain employs TRBV30 and TRBJ1-1; tentatively, D is TRBD1 (5 bases). Germline CDR1 is GTSNPN and CDR2 is SVGIG (reference sequence). CDR3 length: 13 amino acids. The V gene lost 1 base and the J gene lost 1 base, with 7 bases spanning the gap. CDR3: CAWSGQPNTEAFF. DNA of the CDR3: TGTGCCTGGAGTGGACAGCCGAACACTGAAGCTTTCTTT.

The J gene is TRBJ1-1, the V gene TRBV14; D gene uncertain. The CDR3 totals 12 residues. V lost 2 bases and J lost 4, with 5 bases in between. From germline, CDR1 is SGHDN and CDR2 FVKESK. CDR3 nucleotides: TGTGCCAGCAGCCAAATGGCCACTGAAGCTTTCTTT. As protein: CASSQMATEAFF.

In its sample, this clone ranks as medium-sized. V gene TRBV20-1 combines with J gene TRBJ2-3, with 7 bases fitting TRBD2. CDR1 and CDR2 from the germline V gene are DFQATT and SNEGSKA (reference sequence). J lost 4 bases, V lost 6 bases, and 10 bases had no gene match. The CDR3 runs 14 residues. DNA of the CDR3: TGCAGTGCCAGTCCTAGCGGTGGGGCAGATACGCAGTATTTT. Its translation is CSASPSGGADTQYF.

The chain carries TRBV15 and TRBJ2-7, with D tentatively TRBD2 (6 bases). CDR1 and CDR2 from the germline V gene are LNHNV and YYDKDF (reference sequence). The CDR3 contains 15 residues. Trimming took off 0 bases at V and 7 bases at J, with 16 bases between the two ends. The CDR3 nucleotides are TGTGCCACCAGCAGAGATCGTTGGGCTGCGGGGGAGCAGTACTTC. Its protein product is CATSRDRWAAGEQYF.

The V and J genes are TRBV5-1 and TRBJ2-5; D is uncertain. Germline V gives CDR1 SGHRS, CDR2 YFSETQ. This CDR3 has 15 residues. Between the trimmed V and J ends, which lost 0 bases and 2 bases, there was a span of 11 bases. CDR3 coding DNA: TGCGCCAGCAGCTTGGTATCCCGCAGGCAAGAGACCCAGTACTTC. Translation gives CASSLVSRRQETQYF.

The chain has TRBV13 and TRBJ2-2; 7 nucleotides line up with TRBD2. The germline gives CDR1 PRHDT, CDR2 FYEKMQ (reference sequence). There are 14 residues in the CDR3. The V segment lost 6 bases and the J segment 3 bases; nucleotides outside the gene matches: 4. The CDR3: CASSPGGYTGELFF. CDR3 bases: TGTGCCAGCAGTCCCGGGGGGTACACCGGGGAGCTGTTTTTT.

This clone is a singleton in its sample. The chain carries TRBV4-3 and TRBJ1-2, with 9 bases matching TRBD1. Trimming removed 2 bases from V and 5 bases from J; junction bases left unmatched: 6. The germline V gene encodes CDR1 LGHNA and CDR2 YSLEER. The CDR3 has 15 amino acids. The CDR3, as DNA: TGCGCCAGCAGCCAACTTGCCGGGACAGGGTATGGCTACACCTTC. It is translated as CASSQLAGTGYGYTF.

The chain is built from TRBV19 and TRBJ2-7; a weak D match, TRBD2 (6 bases). This CDR3 comprises 14 residues. V lost 9 bases, J lost 0 bases, and 15 bases lay in between. Germline V gene data show CDR1 as LNHDA and CDR2 as SQIVND (reference sequence). The CDR3 DNA sequence: TGTGCCAGCAAGGAGGGCCTAAGCTCCTACGAGCAGTACTTC. Translated: CASKEGLSSYEQYF.

The gene calls are TRBV6-1 and TRBJ2-3; tentative D call: TRBD1 (6 bases). Trimming pared 2 bases from V and 8 bases from J, leaving 11 bases between. Germline loops: CDR1 MNHNS, CDR2 SASEGT. CDR3 size: 13 residues. The CDR3 loop is CASSEMVGGTQYF. DNA of the CDR3: TGTGCCAGCAGTGAAATGGTAGGGGGTACGCAGTATTTT.

CDR3 residues: CASSFSSNQPQHF. DNA for the CDR3: TGTGCCAGCAGCTTCAGTAGCAATCAGCCCCAGCATTTT. The rearrangement links TRBV7-3 to TRBJ1-5; no clear D. The CDR3 totals 13 residues. Trimming cost V 3 bases and J 0 bases, with 3 bases left between them. Germline V gene lookup returns CDR1 SGHTA and CDR2 FQGTGA. Combining the CDR3 with reference TRBV7-3 and TRBJ1-5 gives the whole variable domain GAGVSQTPSNKVTEKGKYVELRCDPISGHTALYWYRQSLGQGPEFLIYFQGTGAADDSGLPNDRFFAVRPEGSVSTLKIQRTERGDSAVYLCASSFSSNQPQHFGDGTRLSIL.

This clone was counted only a few times. The chain joins TRBV3-1 (or the pseudogene TRBV3-2) to TRBJ1-1; D not certain. V shed 3 bases and J shed 4 bases, with 15 bases lying between them. From germline, CDR1 is LGHDT and CDR2 YNNKEL (reference sequence). There are 15 residues in the CDR3. CDR3 protein: CASSQGSGGGTEAFF. The DNA of the CDR3 is TGTGCCAGCAGCCAGGGGAGCGGAGGAGGCACTGAAGCTTTCTTT.

This chain connects TRBV30 to TRBJ1-2, with 9 bases matching TRBD1. The CDR3 loop spans 17 amino acids. Germline CDR1 and CDR2: GTSNPN and SVGIG (reference sequence). The V and J ends lost 2 bases and 5 bases, in that order; junction bases with no gene match: 15. The CDR3 nucleotides are TGTGCCTGGAGTCGGTCGGGATCCAGGGACAGGGAGTATGGCTACACCTTC. This translates into CAWSRSGSRDREYGYTF.

This clone was recorded only once. V usage is TRBV5-1 and J usage is TRBJ1-2; no clear D gene. V was shortened by 3 bases and J by 5 bases, with 11 bases between the two germline ends. Germline V gene lookup returns CDR1 SGHRS and CDR2 YFSETQ. The CDR3 sequence is 13 residues long. The CDR3: CASSSLAGYGYTF. The CDR3 nucleotides read TGCGCCAGCAGCTCTCTCGCGGGATATGGCTACACCTTC.

The genes are TRBV5-1 and TRBJ1-1; D unclear. Germline assignment: CDR1 SGHRS and CDR2 YFSETQ. The germline V and J ends were trimmed by 0 bases and 4 bases, with 7 bases remaining between them. The CDR3 length is 13 residues. In nucleotides, the CDR3 is TGCGCCAGCAGCTTGGGGTATAGCACTGAAGCTTTCTTT. Protein: CASSLGYSTEAFF.

The chain employs TRBV5-5 and TRBJ2-5, with a possible D match to TRBD2 (6 bases). V gave up 2 bases and J gave up 4 bases, with 6 bases separating them. The CDR3 length is 12 residues. The germline CDR1 and CDR2 sequences are SGHKS and YYEKEE (reference sequence). The CDR3 sequence: CASSFGGETQYF. CDR3 DNA sequence: TGTGCCAGCAGCTTCGGGGGAGAGACCCAGTACTTC.

J is TRBJ1-6 and V is TRBV5-1; 7 bases are a match to TRBD1. CDR1 and CDR2 from the germline V gene are SGHRS and YFSETQ. The V and J ends lost 4 bases and 7 bases, in that order; junction bases with no gene match: 5. CDR3 size: 14 residues. The CDR3 DNA follows: TGCGCCAGCAGCCTGACAGGGTTAAATTCACCCCTCCACTTT. Residues: CASSLTGLNSPLHF. Variable domain in full (rest from reference TRBV5-1 and TRBJ1-6): KAGVTQTPRYLIKTRGQQVTLSCSPISGHRSVSWYQQTPGQGLQFLFEYFSETQRNKGNFPGRFSGRQFSNSRSEMNVSTLELGDSALYLCASSLTGLNSPLHFGNGTRLTVT.

The CDR3, as DNA: TGCGCCAGCAGCCGATCGGGGGGCGCCAGTGTTGAGCAGTTCTTC. This sequence encodes CASSRSGGASVEQFF. The V call is TRBV4-1, the J call TRBJ2-1; TRBD2 might be the D (7 bases). The CDR3 length is 15 residues. V shed 4 bases and J shed 9 bases, with 19 bases lying between them. Germline V gene lookup returns CDR1 MGHRA and CDR2 YSYEKL.

The V call is TRBV7-2, the J call TRBJ1-3; TRBD1 matches 9 bases. Germline V gene data show CDR1 as SGHTA and CDR2 as FQGNSA. The CDR3 is made up of 17 amino acids. Losses at the gene ends were 3 bases for V and 0 bases for J; bases not matched to a gene: 6. The CDR3 DNA follows: TGTGCCAGCAGCTTCACATACAGGGGGCACTCTGGAAACACCATATATTTT. This sequence encodes CASSFTYRGHSGNTIYF.

The CDR3 sequence is CATSSSGETQYF. The CDR3 DNA reads as TGTGCCACCAGCAGCTCCGGGGAGACCCAGTACTTC. This chain uses TRBV15 with TRBJ2-5, with unresolved D. The CDR3 is made up of 12 amino acids. V was cut by 3 bases and J by 5 bases, with 7 bases left in between. CDR1 and CDR2 (germline): LNHNV, YYDKDF (reference sequence).

The CDR3 nucleotides are TGTGCCAGCACCCTTAGCGGGGGGAGGGATACGCAGTATTTT. Amino acids: CASTLSGGRDTQYF. The rearrangement joins TRBV5-4 to TRBJ2-3; 10 nucleotides align to TRBD2. This CDR3 has 14 amino acids. The V segment lost 6 bases and the J segment 6 bases; nucleotides outside the gene matches: 7. The V gene's germline CDR1 is SGHNT and CDR2 YYREEE (reference sequence).

This chain connects TRBV28 to TRBJ2-1; D possibly corresponds to TRBD1 (6 bases). V dropped 1 base and J dropped 0 bases, with 10 bases sitting between them. The CDR3 consists of 16 residues. In germline, CDR1 is MDHEN, CDR2 SYDVKM. The CDR3 region has the DNA TGTGCCAGCAGTTTATATACAGGGAGCTCCTACAATGAGCAGTTCTTC. Its protein product is CASSLYTGSSYNEQFF.

The chain employs TRBV5-1 and TRBJ2-7; 7 bases align to TRBD2. The CDR3 sequence is 13 residues long. Germline values: CDR1 SGHRS, CDR2 YFSETQ. V shed 4 bases and J 3 bases; nucleotides not matched to a gene: 4. In DNA form, the CDR3 reads TGCGCCAGCAGCCAAGGGACTAACTACGAGCAGTACTTC. Its protein is CASSQGTNYEQYF.

This chain joins TRBV18 and TRBJ2-3; D remains ambiguous. The germline V gene encodes CDR1 KGHSH and CDR2 LQKENI. The V gene lost 0 bases and the J gene lost 10 bases, with 14 bases spanning the gap. This CDR3 is 14 amino acids long. This CDR3 is CASSPPTTFHAQYF. CDR3 DNA: TGTGCCAGCTCACCACCTACGACATTCCATGCGCAGTATTTT.

The gene calls are TRBV7-2 and TRBJ1-4; 8 bases fit TRBD1. J was trimmed by 4 bases and V by 4 bases; bases with no gene match: 5. This CDR3 has 15 residues. Per germline, CDR1 SGHTA and CDR2 FQGNSA. CDR3 in amino acids: CASSYRGYDNEKLFF. As DNA, the CDR3 is TGTGCCAGCAGCTACAGGGGGTATGATAATGAAAAACTGTTTTTT. Together with reference TRBV7-2 and TRBJ1-4, the CDR3 gives the full variable domain: GAGVSQSPSNKVTEKGKDVELRCDPISGHTALYWYRQSLGQGLEFLIYFQGNSAPDKSGLPSDRFSAERTGGSVSTLTIQRTQQEDSAVYLCASSYRGYDNEKLFFGSGTQLSVL.

The sample holds a few counts of this clone. This sequence joins TRBV18 and TRBJ2-6; D remains ambiguous. This CDR3 has 13 residues. Germline assignment: CDR1 KGHSH and CDR2 LQKENI. The V end was cut by 3 bases, the J end by 4 bases, with 4 bases between. The CDR3 loop is CASSPGGANVLTF. CDR3 in DNA: TGTGCCAGCTCACCGGGCGGGGCCAACGTCCTGACTTTC.